These T cell receptor beta chains were read from a single sample in a study of graft-versus-host responses after intestinal transplantation. Profiled with immunoSEQ multiplex PCR; TCRdb holds only in-frame clones, not every one. The top ten hold around 1.1% of the sample, which has 20,000 to 30,000 clones, approximately 82% seen once. Sequencing was performed on PBMCs, taken almost 29 days after intestinal transplant. The receptors stem from a human patient who received an intestinal transplant, so some T cells may come from the graft donor. CDR3s include the opening cysteine and the closing phenylalanine or tryptophan. D genes are given only for firm matches. Size tells how often a clone was seen (once, few, many) or the class of an expanded clone, and some rows leave it out.

>TRBD2|TRBV5-1|few|TRBJ2-1
TGCGCCAGCAGCTTGCCCCGACTAGCGGAGTACAATGAGCAGTTCTTC
CASSLPRLAEYNEQFF
>.|TRBV5-6|.|TRBJ2-5
TGTCCCAGCAGCTCACAGGGGGGGGTCCAAGAGACCCAGTACTTC
CPSSSQGGVQETQYF
>TRBD2|TRBV5-6|.|TRBJ2-1
TGTGCCAGCAGCTTGGCGGGAGGGGTCGAGCAGTTCTTC
CASSLAGGVEQFF
>.|TRBV30|.|TRBJ2-3
TGTGCCTGGAGTAGTAGCCTAAGCGTGACAGATACGCAGTATTTT
CAWSSSLSVTDTQYF
>TRBD2|TRBV30|once|TRBJ2-7
TGTGCCTGGAGTGTTTCAACTAGCGGGAGTACAGAGCAGTACTTC
CAWSVSTSGSTEQYF
>.|TRBV27|few|TRBJ2-7
TGTGCCAGCAGTTTATGTGCGGGACAACCCTACGAGCAGTACTTC
CASSLCAGQPYEQYF
>.|TRBV5-4|.|TRBJ1-1
TGTGCCAGCAGCGCCACAGGCACTGAAGCTTTCTTT
CASSATGTEAFF
>.|TRBV28|.|TRBJ2-5
TGTGCCAGCAGTTTGGCCGGGACACCTTACCAAGAGACCCAGTACTTC
CASSLAGTPYQETQYF
>.|TRBV6-1|.|TRBJ1-1
TGTGCCAGCAGTGAGAAGCCGAACACTGAAGCTTTCTTT
CASSEKPNTEAFF
>TRBD1|TRBV15|once|TRBJ2-7
TGTGCCACCAGCAGGGACAGGGCTCTCTCCTACGAGCAGTACTTC
CATSRDRALSYEQYF
>.|TRBV19|.|TRBJ1-5
TGTGCCAGTAGGATAGAATTGGGGGTCTCGGGCAATCAGCCCCAGCATTTT
CASRIELGVSGNQPQHF
>.|TRBV9|.|TRBJ2-1
TGTGCCAGCAGCGTAGACAGCAATGAGCAGTTCTTC
CASSVDSNEQFF
>.|TRBV28|.|TRBJ1-2
TGTGCCAGCAGTTTGACAGCGGTGGAATATGGCTACACCTTC
CASSLTAVEYGYTF
>TRBD1|TRBV6-1|.|TRBJ2-1
TGTGCCAGCAGTGAAGCAGGACAGGATACTTACAAAGAGCAGTTCTTC
CASSEAGQDTYKEQFF
>.|TRBV19|.|TRBJ2-5
TGTGCCAGTAGTATAGAGGGAGAGACCCAGTACTTC
CASSIEGETQYF
>.|TRBV6-5|.|TRBJ1-5
TGTGCCAGCAGTTACGAATCTCCCAATCAGCCCCAGCATTTT
CASSYESPNQPQHF
>.|TRBV13|.|TRBJ1-1
TGTGCCAGCAGTTATACCACAGGGACTCTAGGGGGTGAAGCTTTCTTT
CASSYTTGTLGGEAFF
>TRBD1|TRBV7-9|.|TRBJ2-7
TGTGCCAGCAGCCACCGGGACAGGAACTACGAGCAGTACTTC
CASSHRDRNYEQYF
>TRBD2|TRBV28|.|TRBJ2-5
TGTGCCAGCAGTGGACTAGCGCCAAGGGAGACCCAGTACTTC
CASSGLAPRETQYF
>TRBD1|TRBV6-6|.|TRBJ1-6
TGTGCCAGCAGACGGACAGGGAATTCACCCCTCCACTTT
CASRRTGNSPLHF
>TRBD1|TRBV6-1|.|TRBJ2-7
TGTGCCAGCAGACCTCAGGGGGCCGGTTACGAGCAGTACTTC
CASRPQGAGYEQYF
>.|TRBV9|.|TRBJ2-7
TGTGCCAGCAGCGTCGGGCCAGGCCATTCCTACGAGCAGTACTTC
CASSVGPGHSYEQYF